This T cell receptor beta chain was sequenced during a study of blood T cell repertoires in COVID-19. Study overall: Sources were T cells, B-cell-depleted T cells, or PBMCs; the material itself was cDNA or gDNA.

Germline V gene lookup returns CDR1 LNHDA and CDR2 SQIVND (reference sequence). V was pared by 5 bases and J by 7 bases, with 10 bases of the junction left unmatched. The CDR3 length is 15 residues. Source study methods: The assay estimated nucleated cells by amplifying reference gene primers. Sequencing was performed with immunoSEQ multiplex PCR; in TCRdb, only in-frame clones are kept and a portion is missing. V and J calls and clone size follow that table, whereas D and trimming were derived from the DNA. The sample consists of some 240,000 clones, roughly 79% of them appearing once. The chain carries TRBV19 and TRBJ1-4; TRBD1 aligns across 7 bases. This clonotype was sampled from a woman aged 80 or older with COVID-19, enrolled during active disease. Sequenced: peripheral blood. The CDR3 region has the DNA TGTGCCAGTAGTTTCGGACAGGTTGGAGCTGAAAAACTGTTTTTT. It specifies CASSFGQVGAEKLFF.